This paragraph reports one T cell receptor (beta chain). V shed 5 bases, J shed 5 bases, and the junction held 7 bases outside the gene matches. This CDR3 comprises 14 residues. Per the germline V gene, CDR1 is MGHDK and CDR2 is SYGVNS. The data belong to a study of T cell changes during pregnancy in multiple sclerosis. The method was immunoSEQ multiplex PCR; TCRdb's version includes in-frame clones alone and lacks a portion of them. This table has about 44,000 clones, 80% to 90% appearing once. The chain has TRBV25-1 and TRBJ1-1, with 8 bases aligning to TRBD1. The material sequenced was CD4+ T cells from peripheral blood mononuclear cells, taken after pregnancy. This receptor was identified in a female donor with multiple sclerosis, enrolled in a pregnancy study. CDR3 in DNA: TGTGCCAGCAGTCTACAGGGGGGAGCGACTGAAGCTTTCTTT. It codes for CASSLQGGATEAFF.